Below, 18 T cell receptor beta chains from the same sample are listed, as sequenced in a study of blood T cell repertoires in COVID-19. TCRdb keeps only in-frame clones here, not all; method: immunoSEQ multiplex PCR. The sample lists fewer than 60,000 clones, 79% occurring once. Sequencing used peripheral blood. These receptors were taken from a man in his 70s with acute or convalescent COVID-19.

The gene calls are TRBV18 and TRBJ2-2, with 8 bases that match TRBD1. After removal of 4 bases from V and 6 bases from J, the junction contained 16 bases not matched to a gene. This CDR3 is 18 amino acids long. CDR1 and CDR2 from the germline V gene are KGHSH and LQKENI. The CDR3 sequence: CASSLNSPGTGRAGELFF. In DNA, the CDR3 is TGTGCCAGCTCACTGAACAGTCCCGGGACAGGACGGGCCGGGGAGCTGTTTTTT.

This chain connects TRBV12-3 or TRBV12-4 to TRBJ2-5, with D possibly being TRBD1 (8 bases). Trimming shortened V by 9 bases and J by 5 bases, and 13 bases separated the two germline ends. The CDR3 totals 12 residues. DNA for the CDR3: TGTGCCAGTTCACAGGGGGGGGAGACCCAGTACTTC. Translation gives CASSQGGETQYF.

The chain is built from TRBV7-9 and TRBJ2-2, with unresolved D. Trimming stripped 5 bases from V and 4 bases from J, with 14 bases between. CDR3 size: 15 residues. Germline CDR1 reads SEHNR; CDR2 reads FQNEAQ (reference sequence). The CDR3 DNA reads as TGTGCCAGCAGCCCCGGAGCTTCACCCACCGGGGAGCTGTTTTTT. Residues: CASSPGASPTGELFF.

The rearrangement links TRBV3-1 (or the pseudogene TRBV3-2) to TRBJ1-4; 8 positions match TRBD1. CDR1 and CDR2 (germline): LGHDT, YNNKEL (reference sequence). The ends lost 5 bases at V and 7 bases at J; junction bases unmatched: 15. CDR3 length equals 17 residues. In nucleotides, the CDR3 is TGTGCCAGCAGCTCTCAGGGGGCGGGTTTTGGGAGTGAAAAACTGTTTTTT. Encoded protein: CASSSQGAGFGSEKLFF.

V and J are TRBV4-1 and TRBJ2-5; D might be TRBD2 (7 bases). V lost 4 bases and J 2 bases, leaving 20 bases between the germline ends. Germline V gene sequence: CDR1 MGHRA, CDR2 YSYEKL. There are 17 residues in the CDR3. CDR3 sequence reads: CASSPSGEGGGQETQYF. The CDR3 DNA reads TGCGCCAGCAGCCCCTCCGGGGAGGGGGGGGGTCAAGAGACCCAGTACTTC.

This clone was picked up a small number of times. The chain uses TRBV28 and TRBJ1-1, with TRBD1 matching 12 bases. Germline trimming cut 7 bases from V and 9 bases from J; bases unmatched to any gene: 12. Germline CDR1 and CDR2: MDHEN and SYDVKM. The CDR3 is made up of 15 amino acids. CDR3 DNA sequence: TGTGCCAGCAATCAATCCGGGACAGGGGGCTCTAAAGCTTTCTTT. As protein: CASNQSGTGGSKAFF.

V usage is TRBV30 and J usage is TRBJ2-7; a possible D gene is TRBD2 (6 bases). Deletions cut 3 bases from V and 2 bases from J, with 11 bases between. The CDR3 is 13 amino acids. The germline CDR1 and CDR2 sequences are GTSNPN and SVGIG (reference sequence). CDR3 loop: CAWRVRGAYEQYF. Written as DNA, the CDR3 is TGTGCCTGGAGGGTCCGCGGGGCCTACGAGCAGTACTTC.

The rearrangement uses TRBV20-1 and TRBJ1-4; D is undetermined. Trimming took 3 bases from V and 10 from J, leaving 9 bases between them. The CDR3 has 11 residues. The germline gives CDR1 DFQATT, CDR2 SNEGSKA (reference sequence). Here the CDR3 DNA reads TGCAGTGCTAGGACTCTAGGAAAACTGTTTTTT. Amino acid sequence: CSARTLGKLFF.

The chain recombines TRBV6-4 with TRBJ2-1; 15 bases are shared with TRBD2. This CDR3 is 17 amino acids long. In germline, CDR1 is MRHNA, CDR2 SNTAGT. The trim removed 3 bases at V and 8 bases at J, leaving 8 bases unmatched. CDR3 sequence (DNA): TGTGCCAGCAGTGAAGGACTAGCGGGAGGGCCCTTGGATGAGCAGTTCTTC. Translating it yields CASSEGLAGGPLDEQFF.

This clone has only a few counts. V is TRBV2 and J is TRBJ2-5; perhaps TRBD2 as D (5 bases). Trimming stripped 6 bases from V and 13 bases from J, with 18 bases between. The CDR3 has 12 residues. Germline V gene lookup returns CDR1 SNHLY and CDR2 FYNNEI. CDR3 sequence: CASSPTDRGLYF. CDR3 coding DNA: TGTGCCAGCAGCCCAACCGACCGGGGTCTGTACTTC.

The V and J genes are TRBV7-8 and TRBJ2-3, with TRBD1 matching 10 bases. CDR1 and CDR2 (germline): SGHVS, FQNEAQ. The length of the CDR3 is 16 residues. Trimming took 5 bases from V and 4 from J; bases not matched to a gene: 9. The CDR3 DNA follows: TGTGCCAGCAGCAACCGGGACAGGGGTGTGCCAGATACGCAGTATTTT. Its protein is CASSNRDRGVPDTQYF.

CDR3 in amino acids: CASSDSGGGRATEAFF. Written as DNA, the CDR3 is TGTGCCAGCAGTGACTCTGGAGGAGGCCGCGCCACTGAAGCTTTCTTT. The genes are TRBV6-4 and TRBJ1-1; no clear D. The CDR3 is 16 residues long. Trimming took off 0 bases at V and 4 bases at J, with 15 bases between the two ends. Looked up from germline, CDR1 is MRHNA and CDR2 is SNTAGT.

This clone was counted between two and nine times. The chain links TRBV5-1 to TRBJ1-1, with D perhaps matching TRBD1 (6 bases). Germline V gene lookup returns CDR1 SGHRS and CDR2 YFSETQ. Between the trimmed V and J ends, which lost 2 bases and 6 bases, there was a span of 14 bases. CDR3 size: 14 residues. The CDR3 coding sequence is TGCGCCAGCAGCTTACGGCAGGGGTTCGCTGAAGCTTTCTTT. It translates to CASSLRQGFAEAFF. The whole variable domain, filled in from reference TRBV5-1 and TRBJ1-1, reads KAGVTQTPRYLIKTRGQQVTLSCSPISGHRSVSWYQQTPGQGLQFLFEYFSETQRNKGNFPGRFSGRQFSNSRSEMNVSTLELGDSALYLCASSLRQGFAEAFFGQGTRLTVV.

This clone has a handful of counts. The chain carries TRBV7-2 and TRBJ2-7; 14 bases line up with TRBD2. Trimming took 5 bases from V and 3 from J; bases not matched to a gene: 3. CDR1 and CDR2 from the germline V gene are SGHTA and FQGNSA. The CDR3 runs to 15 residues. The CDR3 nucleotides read TGTGCCAGCAGCCGGGGACTAGCGGGGGTCTACGAGCAGTACTTC. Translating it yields CASSRGLAGVYEQYF.

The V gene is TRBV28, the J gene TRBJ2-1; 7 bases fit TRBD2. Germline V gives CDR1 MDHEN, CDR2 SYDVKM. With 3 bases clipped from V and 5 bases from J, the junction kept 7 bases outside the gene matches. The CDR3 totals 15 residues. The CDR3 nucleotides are TGTGCCAGCAGTTTTGGTACTAGCGATAACAATGAGCAGTTCTTC. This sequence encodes CASSFGTSDNNEQFF.

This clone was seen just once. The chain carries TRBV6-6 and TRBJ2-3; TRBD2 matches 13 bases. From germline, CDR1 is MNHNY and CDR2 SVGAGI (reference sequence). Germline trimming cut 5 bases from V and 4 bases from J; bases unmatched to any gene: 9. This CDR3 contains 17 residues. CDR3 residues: CASSLGLAGNNPDTQYF. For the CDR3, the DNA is TGTGCCAGCAGTCTGGGACTAGCGGGAAATAATCCAGATACGCAGTATTTT.

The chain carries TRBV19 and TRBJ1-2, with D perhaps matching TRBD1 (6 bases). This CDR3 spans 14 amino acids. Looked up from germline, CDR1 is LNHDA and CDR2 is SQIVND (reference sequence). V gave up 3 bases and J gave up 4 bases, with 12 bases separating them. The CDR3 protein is CASSMRGRSYGYTF. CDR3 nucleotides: TGTGCCAGTAGTATGCGGGGGCGCAGCTATGGCTACACCTTC.

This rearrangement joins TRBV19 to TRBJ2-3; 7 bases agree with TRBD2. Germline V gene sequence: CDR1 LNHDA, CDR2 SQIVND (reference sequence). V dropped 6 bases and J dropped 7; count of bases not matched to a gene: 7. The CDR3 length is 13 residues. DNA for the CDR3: TGTGCCAGTAGCTCCTCCGGGAGGAATACGCAGTATTTT. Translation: CASSSSGRNTQYF.